What follows are 14 T cell receptor beta chains derived from one specimen sequenced in a study of blood T cells in healthy people across ages. A second PCR, run for about 6 to 12 cycles, used a sample-barcoded 5' primer plus a J-beta primer mix. TCRdb reprocessed the 5' RACE reads via MiXCR and lists one record per CDR3 protein. Among some 850,000 distinct CDR3 sequences, around 24% were seen once, and the ten largest hold 3%. The sample was also reused in another study, on T cells of mothers and their children.

Specimen: blood. The receptors were gathered from a boy aged 5-17 years in good health.

This clonotype was counted at least ten times. V is TRBV5-1 and J is TRBJ2-5, with TRBD1 identical over 7 bases. The junction had 6 bases not matched to a gene; V was cut back by 4 bases and J by 0 bases. Germline values: CDR1 SGHRS, CDR2 YFSETQ. This CDR3 has 15 residues. CDR3 loop: CASSRQGRYQETQYF. In DNA, the CDR3 is TGCGCCAGCAGCAGACAGGGAAGGTACCAAGAGACCCAGTACTTC.

The DNA of the CDR3 is TGTGCCAGCAGTCAGTACGACGCCTTGGAAAAACTGTTTTTT. As protein: CASSQYDALEKLFF. The gene calls are TRBV6-6 and TRBJ1-4; D unclear. The V and J ends lost 5 bases and 8 bases respectively, with 15 bases between them. This CDR3 region has 14 residues. From germline, CDR1 is MNHNY and CDR2 SVGAGI (reference sequence).

This clonotype has only one observation. The chain is built from TRBV15 and TRBJ1-6, with TRBD1 identical over 8 bases. The CDR3 is 14 amino acids. Looked up from germline, CDR1 is LNHNV and CDR2 is YYDKDF (reference sequence). With 3 bases clipped from V and 10 bases from J, the junction kept 5 bases outside the gene matches. The CDR3 DNA reads TGTGCCACCAGCAGGGACAGGGCACAGTCACCCCTCCACTTT. As protein: CATSRDRAQSPLHF.

The chain recombines TRBV5-1 with TRBJ1-3; no clear D gene. This CDR3 has 17 residues. Trimming removed 0 bases from V and 0 bases from J, with 13 bases in between. Germline CDR1 reads SGHRS; CDR2 reads YFSETQ. This CDR3 reads CASSLGSRRHSGNTIYF. CDR3 coding DNA: TGCGCCAGCAGCTTGGGATCACGGCGCCACTCTGGAAACACCATATATTTT.

This clonotype showed up many times. CDR3 nucleotides: TGTGCCAGCAGCCCGACAGGGGGAGACGAAAAACTGTTTTTT. This codes for CASSPTGGDEKLFF. The chain combines TRBV5-5 with TRBJ1-4; 9 bases match TRBD1. The length of the CDR3 is 14 residues. Trimming took 4 bases from V and 8 from J; bases not matched to a gene: 6. CDR1 SGHKS and CDR2 YYEKEE come from the germline V gene (reference sequence).

This clonotype came up a few times. This chain connects TRBV15 to TRBJ1-1; 7 bases map to TRBD1. After removal of 1 base from V and 0 bases from J, the junction contained 5 bases not matched to a gene. Germline V gives CDR1 LNHNV, CDR2 YYDKDF (reference sequence). This CDR3 has 16 residues. The CDR3: CATSRGEGAMNTEAFF. The CDR3 DNA follows: TGTGCCACCAGCAGAGGGGAGGGGGCAATGAACACTGAAGCTTTCTTT.

This clonotype was seen only a few times. An end of the junction differs from the germline gene, which may be a read error. The chain carries TRBV7-9 and TRBJ2-7; D is possibly TRBD1 (5 bases). The length of the CDR3 is 12 residues. The V gene's germline CDR1 is SEHNR and CDR2 FQNEAQ (reference sequence). This CDR3 is CASSLARVGRFF. CDR3 DNA: TGTGCCAGCAGCTTAGCCAGGGTCGGGCGGTTCTTC.

V usage is TRBV7-9 and J usage is TRBJ1-1; D possibly corresponds to TRBD1 (5 bases). Germline CDR1 SEHNR, CDR2 FQNEAQ (reference sequence). The germline V and J ends were trimmed by 4 bases and 8 bases, with 8 bases remaining between them. This CDR3 has 11 amino acids. CDR3 DNA: TGTGCCAGCAGCTATCCAGGGGAAGCTTTCTTT. Its translation is CASSYPGEAFF.

The chain is built from TRBV5-1 and TRBJ1-3, with D maybe TRBD1 (5 bases). Trimming cost V 2 bases and J 0 bases, with 15 bases left between them. There are 17 residues in the CDR3. The V gene's germline CDR1 is SGHRS and CDR2 YFSETQ. CDR3 sequence reads: CASSFTGAGLSGNTIYF. The CDR3 DNA reads as TGCGCCAGCAGCTTTACAGGAGCCGGGCTCTCTGGAAACACCATATATTTT.

This clonotype showed up just a few times. The chain couples TRBV10-1 to TRBJ2-2; D unresolved. Per the germline V gene, CDR1 is WNHNN and CDR2 is SYGVQD (reference sequence). CDR3 length: 12 amino acids. V lost 3 bases to trimming and J lost 7 bases, with 6 bases between them. The CDR3 here is CASSDIRGELFF. DNA for the CDR3: TGCGCCAGCAGTGATATTCGCGGGGAGCTGTTTTTT.

The CDR3 region has the DNA TGCAGCGTTGACAGGGGAGTCCAAGAGACCCAGTACTTC. Amino acid sequence: CSVDRGVQETQYF. V gene TRBV29-1 combines with J gene TRBJ2-5; tentative D call: TRBD1 (6 bases). The V end lost 3 bases, the J end lost 1 base, and 9 bases lay between the germline ends. Looked up from germline, CDR1 is SQVTM and CDR2 is ANQGSEA. There are 13 residues in the CDR3.

The chain carries TRBV20-1 and TRBJ2-7; TRBD1 might be the D (6 bases). This CDR3 has 13 residues. V was pared by 6 bases and J by 0 bases, with 12 bases between. From germline, CDR1 is DFQATT and CDR2 SNEGSKA (reference sequence). In DNA, the CDR3 is TGCAGTGCGGAGCAGGGGCTCTCCTACGAGCAGTACTTC. This gives the protein CSAEQGLSYEQYF.

The CDR3 DNA follows: TGTGCCAGCAGCTTAGAGGGACGGAACTCTGGAAACACCATATATTTT. Its protein product is CASSLEGRNSGNTIYF. V is TRBV7-9 and J is TRBJ1-3, with D possibly matching TRBD1 (5 bases). The germline CDR1 and CDR2 sequences are SEHNR and FQNEAQ (reference sequence). The CDR3 sequence is 16 residues long. V was clipped by 1 base and J by 0 bases, with 10 bases between them.

This rearrangement joins TRBV2 to TRBJ2-1, with D tentatively TRBD2 (6 bases). Between the trimmed V and J ends, which lost 6 bases and 5 bases, there was a span of 14 bases. Per germline, CDR1 SNHLY and CDR2 FYNNEI. CDR3 size: 14 residues. CDR3 bases: TGTGCCAGCAGCCACCTAGCGCCGAACAATGAGCAGTTCTTC. This gives the protein CASSHLAPNNEQFF.